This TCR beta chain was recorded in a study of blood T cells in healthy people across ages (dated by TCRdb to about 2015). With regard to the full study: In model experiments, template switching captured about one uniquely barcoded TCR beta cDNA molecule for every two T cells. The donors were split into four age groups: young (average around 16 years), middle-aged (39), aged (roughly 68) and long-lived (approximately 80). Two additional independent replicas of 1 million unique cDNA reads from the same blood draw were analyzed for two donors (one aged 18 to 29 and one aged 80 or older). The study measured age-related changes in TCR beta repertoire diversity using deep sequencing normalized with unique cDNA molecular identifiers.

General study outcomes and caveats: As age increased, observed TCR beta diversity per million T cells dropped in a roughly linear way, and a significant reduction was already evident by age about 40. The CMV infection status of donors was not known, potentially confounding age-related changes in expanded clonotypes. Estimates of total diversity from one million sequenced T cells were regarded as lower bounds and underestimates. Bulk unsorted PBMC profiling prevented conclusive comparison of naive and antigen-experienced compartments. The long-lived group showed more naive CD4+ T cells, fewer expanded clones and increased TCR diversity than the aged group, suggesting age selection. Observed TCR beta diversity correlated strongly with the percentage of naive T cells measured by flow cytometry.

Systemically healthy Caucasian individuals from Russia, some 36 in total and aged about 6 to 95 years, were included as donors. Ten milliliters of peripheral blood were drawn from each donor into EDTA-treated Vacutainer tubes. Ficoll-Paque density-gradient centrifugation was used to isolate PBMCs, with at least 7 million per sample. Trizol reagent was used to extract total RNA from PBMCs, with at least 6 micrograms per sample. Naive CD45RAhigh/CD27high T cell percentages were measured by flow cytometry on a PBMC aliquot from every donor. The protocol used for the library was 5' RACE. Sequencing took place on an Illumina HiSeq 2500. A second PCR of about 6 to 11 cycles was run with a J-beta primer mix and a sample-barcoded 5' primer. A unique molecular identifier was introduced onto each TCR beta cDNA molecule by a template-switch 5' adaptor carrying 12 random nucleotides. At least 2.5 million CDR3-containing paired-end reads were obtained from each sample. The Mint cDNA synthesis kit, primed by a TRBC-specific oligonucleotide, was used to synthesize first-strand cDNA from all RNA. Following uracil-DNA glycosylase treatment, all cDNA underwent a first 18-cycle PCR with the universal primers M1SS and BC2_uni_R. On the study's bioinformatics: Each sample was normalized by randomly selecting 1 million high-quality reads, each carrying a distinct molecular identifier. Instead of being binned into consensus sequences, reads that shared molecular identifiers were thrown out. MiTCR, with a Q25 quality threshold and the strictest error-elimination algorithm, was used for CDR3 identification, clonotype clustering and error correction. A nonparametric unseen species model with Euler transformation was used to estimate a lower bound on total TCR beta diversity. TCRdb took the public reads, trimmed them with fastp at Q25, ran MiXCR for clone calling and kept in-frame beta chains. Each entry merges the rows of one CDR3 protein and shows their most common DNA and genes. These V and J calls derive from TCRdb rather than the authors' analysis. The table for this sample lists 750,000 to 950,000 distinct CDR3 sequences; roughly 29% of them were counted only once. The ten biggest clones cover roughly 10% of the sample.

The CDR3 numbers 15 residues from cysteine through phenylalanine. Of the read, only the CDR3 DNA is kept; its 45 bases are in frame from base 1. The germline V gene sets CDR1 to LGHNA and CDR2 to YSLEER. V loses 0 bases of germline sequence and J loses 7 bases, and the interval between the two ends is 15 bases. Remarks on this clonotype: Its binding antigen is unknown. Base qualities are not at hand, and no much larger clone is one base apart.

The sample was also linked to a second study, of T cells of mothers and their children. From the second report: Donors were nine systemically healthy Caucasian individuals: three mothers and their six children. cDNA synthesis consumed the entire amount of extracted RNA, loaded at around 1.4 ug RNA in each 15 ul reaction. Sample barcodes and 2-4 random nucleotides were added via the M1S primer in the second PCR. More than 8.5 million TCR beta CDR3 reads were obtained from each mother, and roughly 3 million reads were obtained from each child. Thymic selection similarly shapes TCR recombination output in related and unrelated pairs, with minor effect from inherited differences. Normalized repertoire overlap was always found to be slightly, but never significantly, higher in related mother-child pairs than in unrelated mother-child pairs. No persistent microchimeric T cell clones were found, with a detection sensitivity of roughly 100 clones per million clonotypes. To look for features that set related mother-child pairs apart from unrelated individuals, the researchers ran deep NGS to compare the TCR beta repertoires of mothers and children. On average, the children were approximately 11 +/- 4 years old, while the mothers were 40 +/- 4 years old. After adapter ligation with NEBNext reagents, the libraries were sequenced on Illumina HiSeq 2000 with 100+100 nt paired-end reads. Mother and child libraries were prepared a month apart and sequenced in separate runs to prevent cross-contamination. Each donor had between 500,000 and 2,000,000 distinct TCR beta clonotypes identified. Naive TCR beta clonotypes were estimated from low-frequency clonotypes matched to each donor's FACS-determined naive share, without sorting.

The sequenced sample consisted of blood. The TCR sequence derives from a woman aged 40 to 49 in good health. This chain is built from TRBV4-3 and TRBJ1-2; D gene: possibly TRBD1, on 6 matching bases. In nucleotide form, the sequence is TGCGCCAGCAGCCAAGATTACGGGGGCGCGGCTGGCTACACCTTC. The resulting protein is CASSQDYGGAAGYTF.